This T cell receptor beta chain came from a study of shared clonotypes between healthy human individuals. CD45RO-negative cells were positively selected for CCR7, leaving out terminally differentiated effector memory CD45RA+ cells. The trim removed 7 bases at V and 6 bases at J, leaving 17 bases unmatched. Germline V gives CDR1 MNHEY, CDR2 SMNVEV (reference sequence). The CDR3 sequence is 17 residues long. Sequencing was performed with immunoSEQ multiplex PCR; in TCRdb, only in-frame clones are kept and a portion is missing. The sample yields more than 2 million clones, approximately 94% seen once. The TCR comes from a man aged 18 to 29 in good health. J is TRBJ2-3 and V is TRBV27; TRBD2 agrees at 9 bases. Sequencing used naive CD8+ T cells sorted from blood. CDR3: CASTQLGSGGARDTQYF. The CDR3 DNA is TGTGCCAGCACCCAGTTGGGTAGCGGGGGTGCGCGGGATACGCAGTATTTT.